Following are 28 T cell receptor beta chains from one sample sequenced in a study of graft-versus-host responses after intestinal transplantation. The table came from immunoSEQ multiplex PCR; TCRdb's copy has only in-frame clones and leaves some out. The sample has some 9,500 clones, roughly 26% seen once. Irradiated, violet-dye-labeled stimulators (about 200,000) were plated alongside about 200,000 CFSE-labeled responders. This material consisted of alloreactive CD8+ T cells from a mixed lymphocyte reaction culture, taken before intestinal transplant. Regarding subset: CFSE-low proliferating T cells sorted from approximately 6-day pre-transplant mixed lymphocyte reaction (GvH or HvG direction). The source is a human patient who received an intestinal transplant.

This clone was found a few times. The chain employs TRBV4-2 and TRBJ1-1, with D unclear. V lost 0 bases and J lost 4, with 9 bases in between. The CDR3 covers 14 residues. Per the germline V gene, CDR1 is LGHNA and CDR2 is YNFKEQ. As DNA, the CDR3 is TGTGCCAGCAGCCAAGATGTGGCAGTCACTGAAGCTTTCTTT. The encoded protein is CASSQDVAVTEAFF.

The genes are TRBV13 and TRBJ2-7; unclear D gene. This CDR3 contains 15 residues. Trimming left V 0 bases short and J 2 bases short, with 11 bases between. Germline CDR1 reads PRHDT; CDR2 reads FYEKMQ (reference sequence). The CDR3 here is CASSLGQAYTYEQYF. For the CDR3, the DNA is TGTGCCAGCAGCTTAGGGCAGGCGTATACCTACGAGCAGTACTTC.

This rearrangement joins TRBV15 to TRBJ2-7, with D perhaps matching TRBD2 (5 bases). The V end was cut by 0 bases, the J end by 6 bases, with 12 bases between. The CDR3 runs to 14 residues. Germline assignment: CDR1 LNHNV and CDR2 YYDKDF (reference sequence). Here the CDR3 reads CATSRDGSGFEQYF. The CDR3, as DNA: TGTGCCACCAGCAGAGACGGTTCGGGGTTCGAGCAGTACTTC.

The chain is built from TRBV12-5 and TRBJ2-1; 7 bases are shared with TRBD1. V trimming: 10 bases; J trimming: 4 bases; junction bases outside the gene matches: 4. This CDR3 spans 12 amino acids. Germline V gene data show CDR1 as LGHNT and CDR2 as FRNRAP. CDR3 coding DNA: TGTGCTACAGGACAGGAGTACAATGAGCAGTTCTTC. It codes for CATGQEYNEQFF.

CDR3 amino acids: CSVVGQGQHYGYTF. The CDR3 nucleotides are TGCAGCGTTGTGGGTCAGGGACAACACTATGGCTACACCTTC. The chain employs TRBV29-1 and TRBJ1-2; weak D call: TRBD1 (6 bases). This CDR3 contains 14 residues. Trimming removed 4 bases from V and 3 bases from J, with 15 bases in between. Germline V gene data show CDR1 as SQVTM and CDR2 as ANQGSEA.

This clone was found a few times. V and J are TRBV15 and TRBJ2-1; D is undetermined. In germline, CDR1 is LNHNV, CDR2 YYDKDF (reference sequence). V dropped 0 bases and J dropped 8 bases, with 11 bases sitting between them. This CDR3 contains 14 residues. The CDR3 DNA reads TGTGCCACCAGCAGAGATGGTAGTTTCCATGAGCAGTTCTTC. This gives the protein CATSRDGSFHEQFF.

The rearrangement links TRBV4-2 to TRBJ2-5, with no clear D. The CDR3 has 14 residues. The V gene's germline CDR1 is LGHNA and CDR2 YNFKEQ. V was trimmed by 0 bases and J by 2 bases, leaving 7 bases between them. The CDR3 DNA reads as TGTGCCAGCAGCCAAGACGCTAGGCAAGAGACCCAGTACTTC. Protein: CASSQDARQETQYF.

There are a few counts of this clone. V gene TRBV7-9 combines with J gene TRBJ2-1; D call uncertain. The CDR3 length is 14 residues. Trimming cost V 7 bases and J 0 bases, with 10 bases left between them. Germline V lookup: CDR1 SEHNR, CDR2 FQNEAQ (reference sequence). CDR3 sequence (DNA): TGTGCCAGCAATGTGGTGAGCTCCTACAATGAGCAGTTCTTC. It yields the protein CASNVVSSYNEQFF.

CDR3 amino acids: CASSQPGLARNEQFF. CDR3 nucleotide sequence: TGTGCCAGCAGCCAACCGGGACTAGCACGCAATGAGCAGTTCTTC. The chain recombines TRBV27 with TRBJ2-1, with 9 bases that match TRBD2. The CDR3 loop spans 15 amino acids. The V gene end was trimmed by 6 bases and the J gene end by 6 bases; junction bases not matched to a gene: 9. Germline loops: CDR1 MNHEY, CDR2 SMNVEV (reference sequence).

CDR3 region: CASSSIGEMNTEAFF. The CDR3 region has the DNA TGTGCCAGCAGCTCCATAGGGGAAATGAACACTGAAGCTTTCTTT. The chain couples TRBV5-6 to TRBJ1-1; D perhaps matches TRBD1 (5 bases). This CDR3 is 15 amino acids long. V was shortened by 3 bases and J by 0 bases, with 12 bases between the two germline ends. In germline, CDR1 is SGHDT, CDR2 YYEEEE.

Within the sample, this clone is medium-sized. The V and J genes are TRBV4-2 and TRBJ1-2; 8 bases fit TRBD1. The CDR3 totals 15 residues. The V gene end was trimmed by 0 bases and the J gene end by 5 bases; junction bases not matched to a gene: 5. The germline V gene encodes CDR1 LGHNA and CDR2 YNFKEQ. The CDR3 DNA sequence: TGTGCCAGCAGCCAAGATGGGACAGGAGGTTATGGCTACACCTTC. Translating it yields CASSQDGTGGYGYTF.

As DNA, the CDR3 is TGTGCCAGTAGTATACAGGGCGGAGAAAAACTGTTTTTT. As protein: CASSIQGGEKLFF. The rearrangement uses TRBV19 and TRBJ1-4, with a weak D call TRBD1 (5 bases). CDR3 length: 13 amino acids. V lost 2 bases, J lost 8 bases, and 9 bases lay in between. Per the germline V gene, CDR1 is LNHDA and CDR2 is SQIVND (reference sequence).

The chain recombines TRBV5-6 with TRBJ2-7; 9 positions match TRBD2. J was trimmed by 6 bases and V by 2 bases; bases with no gene match: 12. The CDR3 runs to 16 residues. Germline-derived CDR1 and CDR2 are SGHDT and YYEEEE. CDR3 sequence: CASSFESSGGPCEQYF. For the CDR3, the DNA is TGTGCCAGCAGCTTTGAGTCCAGCGGGGGGCCATGCGAGCAGTACTTC.

Only one count was recorded for this clone. The CDR3 spells CASSLAGTGTGELFF. In DNA, the CDR3 is TGCGCCAGCAGCCTAGCCGGGACAGGGACCGGGGAGCTGTTTTTT. V usage is TRBV4-1 and J usage is TRBJ2-2, with TRBD1 matching 9 bases. The junction had 5 bases not matched to a gene; V was cut back by 4 bases and J by 5 bases. This CDR3 region has 15 residues. Germline lookup yields CDR1 MGHRA and CDR2 YSYEKL.

The sample holds a few counts of this clone. The rearrangement uses TRBV7-2 and TRBJ2-3; a possible D gene is TRBD1 (5 bases). V was shortened by 7 bases and J by 1 base, with 15 bases between the two germline ends. Germline values: CDR1 SGHTA, CDR2 FQGNSA. The CDR3 covers 15 residues. CDR3 coding DNA: TGTGCCAGCACCGGTAAACAGGCCCGCACAGATACGCAGTATTTT. It codes for CASTGKQARTDTQYF.

This clone is labeled as medium-sized. The J gene is TRBJ2-1, the V gene TRBV27, with D possibly TRBD2 on 7 matching bases. The CDR3 has 16 amino acids. Germline V gene sequence: CDR1 MNHEY, CDR2 SMNVEV (reference sequence). With 6 bases removed from V and 0 bases from J, the gap between germline ends came to 15 bases. The CDR3 sequence is CASRGGERSSYNEQFF. The CDR3 bases are TGTGCCAGCAGAGGGGGGGAAAGGAGCTCCTACAATGAGCAGTTCTTC.

The chain carries TRBV27 and TRBJ2-7; TRBD1 matches at 10 bases. The CDR3 length is 14 residues. V lost 0 bases and J lost 5; bases outside the gene matches: 1. The germline V gene encodes CDR1 MNHEY and CDR2 SMNVEV (reference sequence). This CDR3 reads CASSLSTGGHEQYF. The CDR3 DNA follows: TGTGCCAGCAGTTTATCGACAGGGGGCCACGAGCAGTACTTC.

Only a few counts were recorded for this clone. This rearrangement joins TRBV7-9 to TRBJ1-2; D gene unclear. The CDR3 is 14 residues long. Germline V gene lookup returns CDR1 SEHNR and CDR2 FQNEAQ (reference sequence). V lost 1 base to trimming and J lost 6 bases, with 12 bases between them. CDR3: CASSLGGPGNGYTF. The CDR3 DNA follows: TGTGCCAGCAGCTTAGGCGGACCGGGGAATGGCTACACCTTC.

This clone was picked up a small number of times. The chain employs TRBV19 and TRBJ1-2, with D possibly matching TRBD1 (5 bases). In germline, CDR1 is LNHDA, CDR2 SQIVND (reference sequence). Deletions cut 3 bases from V and 3 bases from J, with 8 bases between. This CDR3 has 13 residues. CDR3 sequence reads: CASSMVGDYGYTF. CDR3 nucleotide sequence: TGTGCCAGTAGTATGGTAGGGGACTATGGCTACACCTTC.

This clone was picked up a small number of times. The gene calls are TRBV11-3 and TRBJ2-3; TRBD2 aligns across 12 bases. J gave up 2 bases and V 5 bases, and 5 bases lay outside the gene matches. The CDR3 spans 16 residues. In germline, CDR1 is SGHNT, CDR2 YENEEA. The CDR3 protein is CASSALAGGDTDTQYF. For the CDR3, the DNA is TGTGCCAGCAGCGCGCTAGCGGGGGGGGACACAGATACGCAGTATTTT. The full variable domain, its missing parts supplied by reference TRBV11-3 and TRBJ2-3, is EAGVVQSPRYKIIEKKQPVAFWCNPISGHNTLYWYLQNLGQGPELLIRYENEEAVDDSQLPKDRFSAERLKGVDSTLKIQPAELGDSAVYLCASSALAGGDTDTQYFGPGTRLTVL.

The CDR3 DNA is TGTGCCAGCAGTTTCTTTAGCGGTCCCTACGAGCAGTACTTC. Encoded protein: CASSFFSGPYEQYF. The chain combines TRBV27 with TRBJ2-7; D is possibly TRBD2 (6 bases). Trimming stripped 3 bases from V and 2 bases from J, with 11 bases between. Germline CDR1 reads MNHEY; CDR2 reads SMNVEV (reference sequence). The CDR3 runs to 14 residues.

The chain links TRBV4-2 to TRBJ1-1, with D possibly being TRBD1 (5 bases). With 0 bases removed from V and 3 bases from J, the gap between germline ends came to 20 bases. CDR3 length: 18 amino acids. Germline values: CDR1 LGHNA, CDR2 YNFKEQ. The CDR3 bases are TGTGCCAGCAGCCAAGAAGGTCGGGGGACCCCTATAGACACTGAAGCTTTCTTT. As protein: CASSQEGRGTPIDTEAFF.

This rearrangement joins TRBV29-1 to TRBJ2-7; tentatively, D is TRBD1 (7 bases). This CDR3 comprises 13 residues. The V gene lost 1 base and the J gene lost 12 bases, with 19 bases spanning the gap. CDR1 SQVTM and CDR2 ANQGSEA come from the germline V gene. CDR3 region: CSVEVWQGGERYF. For the CDR3, the DNA is TGCAGCGTTGAAGTGTGGCAGGGGGGCGAGAGGTACTTC.

The genes are TRBV5-4 and TRBJ1-1, with 8 bases aligning to TRBD1. The J segment lost 1 base and the V segment lost 3 bases, leaving 2 bases of the junction unmatched. The V gene's germline CDR1 is SGHNT and CDR2 YYREEE (reference sequence). This CDR3 is 14 amino acids long. CDR3 bases: TGTGCCAGCAGCTGGGGGACAGGGAACACTGAAGCTTTCTTT. Amino acid sequence: CASSWGTGNTEAFF. The variable domain in full, with the rest retrieved from reference TRBV5-4 and TRBJ1-1, is ETGVTQSPTHLIKTRGQQVTLRCSSQSGHNTVSWYQQALGQGPQFIFQYYREEENGRGNFPPRFSGLQFPNYSSELNVNALELDDSALYLCASSWGTGNTEAFFGQGTRLTVV.

The V call is TRBV7-6, the J call TRBJ2-1; 10 bases align to TRBD2. CDR3 size: 15 residues. The germline V gene has CDR1 SGHVS and CDR2 FNYEAQ. Unmatched junction bases numbered 7, after V lost 6 bases and J lost 5 bases. The CDR3 loop reads CASSWSGGANNEQFF. The DNA of the CDR3 is TGTGCCAGCAGTTGGAGCGGGGGGGCCAACAATGAGCAGTTCTTC. Full variable domain (missing parts from reference TRBV7-6 and TRBJ2-1): GAGVSQSPRYKVTKRGQDVALRCDPISGHVSLYWYRQALGQGPEFLTYFNYEAQQDKSGLPNDRFSAERPEGSISTLTIQRTEQRDSAMYRCASSWSGGANNEQFFGPGTRLTVL.

The rearrangement links TRBV10-1 to TRBJ1-5; TRBD1 is a possible D gene (5 bases). This CDR3 has 14 amino acids. V was trimmed by 10 bases and J by 0 bases, leaving 13 bases between them. Germline V CDR1 and CDR2: WNHNN, SYGVQD (reference sequence). This CDR3 reads CATTTDPSNQPQHF. DNA of the CDR3: TGCGCCACCACGACAGACCCTAGCAATCAGCCCCAGCATTTT.

This clone rates as medium-sized. This chain joins TRBV6-5 and TRBJ2-7, with 9 bases aligning to TRBD1. CDR3 length equals 14 residues. V shed 10 bases and J 3 bases; nucleotides not matched to a gene: 10. Looked up from germline, CDR1 is MNHEY and CDR2 is SVGAGI. CDR3 in DNA: TGTGCCACCCAAGTTACAGGGGGCCTCTACGAGCAGTACTTC. It yields the protein CATQVTGGLYEQYF.

The chain couples TRBV11-2 to TRBJ2-7; TRBD1 matches at 10 bases. The CDR3 is 16 residues long. The germline gives CDR1 SGHAT, CDR2 FQNNGV. Trimming removed 1 base from V and 1 base from J; junction bases left unmatched: 4. This chain's CDR3 is CASSLGGQGQSYEQYF. The CDR3 DNA reads TGTGCCAGCAGCTTAGGGGGACAGGGGCAGTCCTACGAGCAGTACTTC. Filled out from reference TRBV11-2 and TRBJ2-7, the complete variable domain reads EAGVAQSPRYKIIEKRQSVAFWCNPISGHATLYWYQQILGQGPKLLIQFQNNGVVDDSQLPKDRFSAERLKGVDSTLKIQPAKLEDSAVYLCASSLGGQGQSYEQYFGPGTRLTVT.